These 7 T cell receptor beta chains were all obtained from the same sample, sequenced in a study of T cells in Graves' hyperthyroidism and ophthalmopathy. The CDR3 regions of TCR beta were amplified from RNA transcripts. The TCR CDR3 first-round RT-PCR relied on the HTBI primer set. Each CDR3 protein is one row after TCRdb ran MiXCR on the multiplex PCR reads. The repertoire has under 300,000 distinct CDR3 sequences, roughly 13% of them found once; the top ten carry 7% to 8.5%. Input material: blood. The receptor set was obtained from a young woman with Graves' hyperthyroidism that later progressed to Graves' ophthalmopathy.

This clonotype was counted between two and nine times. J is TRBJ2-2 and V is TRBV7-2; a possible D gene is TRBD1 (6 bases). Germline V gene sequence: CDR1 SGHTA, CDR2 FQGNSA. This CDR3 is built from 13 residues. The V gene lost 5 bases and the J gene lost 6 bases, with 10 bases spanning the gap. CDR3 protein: CASSAQGPGELFF. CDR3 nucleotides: TGTGCCAGCAGCGCACAGGGACCCGGGGAGCTGTTTTTT.

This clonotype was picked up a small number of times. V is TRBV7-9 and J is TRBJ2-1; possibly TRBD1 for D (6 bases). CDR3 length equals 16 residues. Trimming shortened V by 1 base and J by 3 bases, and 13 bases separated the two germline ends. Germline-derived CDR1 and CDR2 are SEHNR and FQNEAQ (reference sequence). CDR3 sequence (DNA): TGTGCCAGCAGCTTAGATGGGCAGGGGAGCTACAATGAGCAGTTCTTC. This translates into CASSLDGQGSYNEQFF.

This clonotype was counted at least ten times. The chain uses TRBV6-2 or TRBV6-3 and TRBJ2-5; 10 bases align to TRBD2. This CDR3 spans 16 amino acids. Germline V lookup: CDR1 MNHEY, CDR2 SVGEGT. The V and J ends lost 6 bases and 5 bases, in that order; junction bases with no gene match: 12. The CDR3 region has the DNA TGTGCCAGCAGCCCCCTCCCCGCAGCGGGAGGGGAGACCCAGTACTTC. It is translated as CASSPLPAAGGETQYF.

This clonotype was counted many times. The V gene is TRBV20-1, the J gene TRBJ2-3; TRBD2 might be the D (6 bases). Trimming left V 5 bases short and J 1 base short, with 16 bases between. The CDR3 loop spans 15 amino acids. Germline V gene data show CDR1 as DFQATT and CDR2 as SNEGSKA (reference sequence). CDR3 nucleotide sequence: TGCAGTGCTTCCGGCGAAAGACTAGGCACAGATACGCAGTATTTT. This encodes CSASGERLGTDTQYF.

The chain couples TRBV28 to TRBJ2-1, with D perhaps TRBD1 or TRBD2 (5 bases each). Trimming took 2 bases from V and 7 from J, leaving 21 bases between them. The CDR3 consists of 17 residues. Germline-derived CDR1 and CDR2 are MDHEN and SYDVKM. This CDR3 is CASSLNTGLEVVNEQFF. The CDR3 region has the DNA TGTGCCAGCAGTTTAAATACGGGGCTAGAGGTGGTGAATGAGCAGTTCTTC.

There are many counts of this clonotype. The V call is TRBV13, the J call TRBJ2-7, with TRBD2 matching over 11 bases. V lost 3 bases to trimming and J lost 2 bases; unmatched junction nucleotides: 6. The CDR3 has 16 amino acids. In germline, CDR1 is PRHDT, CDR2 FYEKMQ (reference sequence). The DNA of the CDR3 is TGTGCCAGCAGCTTCACTAGCGGGAGTAAACCCTACGAGCAGTACTTC. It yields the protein CASSFTSGSKPYEQYF.

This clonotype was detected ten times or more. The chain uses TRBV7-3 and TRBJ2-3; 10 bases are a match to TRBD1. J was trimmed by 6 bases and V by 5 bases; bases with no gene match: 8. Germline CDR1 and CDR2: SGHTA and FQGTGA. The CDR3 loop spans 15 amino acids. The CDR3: CASSPGDRGMDTQYF. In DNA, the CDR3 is TGTGCCAGCAGCCCCGGGGACAGGGGCATGGATACGCAGTATTTT.